Listed here is a single T cell receptor beta chain. These data come from a study of T cell responses to AZD1222 COVID-19 vaccine. Data came from immunoSEQ multiplex PCR; TCRdb stores just in-frame clones and leaves some out. The table lists 150,000 to 160,000 clones, around 90% of them singletons, with less than 3.5% in the top ten. Sequencing used peripheral blood, obtained on day 0 of AZD1222 vaccination. The source of this sequence is an adult in good health.

CDR3 in amino acids: CASSTGTAISTDTQYF. The CDR3 coding sequence is TGTGCCAGTAGTACCGGGACAGCCATAAGCACAGATACGCAGTATTTT. V and J are TRBV19 and TRBJ2-3; 7 positions match TRBD1. Looked up from germline, CDR1 is LNHDA and CDR2 is SQIVND (reference sequence). The V segment lost 4 bases and the J segment 0 bases; nucleotides outside the gene matches: 7. The CDR3 length is 16 residues.